These 30 T cell receptor beta chains were all obtained from the same sample, sequenced in a study of early T cells in non-severe SARS-CoV-2 infection. TCRdb reanalysed the 5' RACE reads using MiXCR and keeps one entry per CDR3 protein. The sample yields under 35,000 distinct CDR3 sequences, about 4.6% seen once. What was sequenced was whole blood. These receptors all stem from an adult who was a healthcare worker with PCR-confirmed SARS-CoV-2 infection or an uninfected control (not recorded which).

This clonotype was detected ten times or more. The chain couples TRBV29-1 to TRBJ1-1, with D uncertain. The CDR3 has 14 residues. In germline, CDR1 is SQVTM, CDR2 ANQGSEA. V lost 6 bases to trimming and J lost 0 bases, with 14 bases between them. CDR3 nucleotide sequence: TGCAGCGTCGGATGGGTTGAGTTGAACACTGAAGCTTTCTTT. It codes for CSVGWVELNTEAFF.

In its sample, this clonotype was seen many times. V is TRBV7-6 and J is TRBJ2-5; 14 bases are a match to TRBD2. CDR1 SGHVS and CDR2 FNYEAQ come from the germline V gene. The CDR3 has 17 amino acids. Unmatched junction bases numbered 7, after V lost 5 bases and J lost 2 bases. This CDR3 is CASSEGLAGALQETQYF. The CDR3 DNA follows: TGTGCCAGCAGCGAGGGACTAGCGGGGGCCCTTCAAGAGACCCAGTACTTC.

This clonotype was picked up many times. The V and J genes are TRBV12-3 or TRBV12-4 and TRBJ2-2; no firm D call. The V gene lost 4 bases and the J gene lost 0 bases, with 12 bases spanning the gap. The CDR3 spans 16 residues. CDR3 in amino acids: CASSSLTATNTGELFF. In nucleotides, the CDR3 is TGTGCCAGCAGTTCGTTGACTGCTACGAACACCGGGGAGCTGTTTTTT.

The chain employs TRBV11-3 and TRBJ2-1; 10 bases line up with TRBD1. V shed 5 bases and J 3 bases; nucleotides not matched to a gene: 4. Germline CDR1 SGHNT, CDR2 YENEEA. The CDR3 spans 15 residues. CDR3 in amino acids: CASSTGQGVYNEQFF. The DNA for the CDR3 is TGTGCCAGCAGCACCGGACAGGGGGTCTACAATGAGCAGTTCTTC.

This clonotype was observed at least ten times. A junction boundary mismatches the germline segment, possibly from a read error. CDR3 sequence: CASSQDRASVYF. CDR3 DNA: TGTGCCAGCAGCCAAGATCGGGCGTCTGTATACTTT. The chain uses TRBV4-2 and TRBJ1-1; D ambiguous. This CDR3 spans 12 amino acids. From germline, CDR1 is LGHNA and CDR2 YNFKEQ.

In its sample, this clonotype was seen many times. The rearrangement uses TRBV6-1 and TRBJ1-5, with D possibly TRBD1 on 5 matching bases. V dropped 7 bases and J dropped 2 bases, with 6 bases sitting between them. The CDR3 is 12 residues long. In germline, CDR1 is MNHNS, CDR2 SASEGT. This chain's CDR3 is CASKTGNQPQHF. The CDR3 DNA reads TGTGCCAGCAAGACAGGCAATCAGCCCCAGCATTTT.

This clonotype has ten or more counts. J is TRBJ2-7 and V is TRBV7-2; 11 bases fit TRBD2. Germline CDR1 reads SGHTA; CDR2 reads FQGNSA. CDR3 length: 13 amino acids. V lost 4 bases, J lost 9 bases, and 5 bases stayed unmatched. CDR3 in DNA: TGTGCCAGCAGCTCCTTAGCGGGAGGGAGGCAGTACTTC. Amino acid sequence: CASSSLAGGRQYF.

This clonotype showed up many times. This chain links TRBV7-2 with TRBJ2-3; no definite D call. The CDR3 is 11 amino acids. Per the germline V gene, CDR1 is SGHTA and CDR2 is FQGNSA. V was trimmed by 4 bases and J by 2 bases, leaving 1 base between them. The CDR3 DNA reads as TGTGCCAGCAGCTACACAGATACGCAGTATTTT. Its translation is CASSYTDTQYF.

The sample holds many counts of this clonotype. This chain joins TRBV5-5 and TRBJ2-2; possibly TRBD2 for D (5 bases). Trimming pared 0 bases from V and 4 bases from J, leaving 16 bases between. The CDR3 runs to 17 residues. The germline V gene has CDR1 SGHKS and CDR2 YYEKEE (reference sequence). CDR3 in DNA: TGTGCCAGCAGCTTGGCACCGGGGATGGACGTCACCGGGGAGCTGTTTTTT. This sequence encodes CASSLAPGMDVTGELFF.

This clonotype was observed at least ten times. CDR3 in amino acids: CASSEVRAHLGEQYF. Written as DNA, the CDR3 is TGTGCCAGCAGTGAAGTGAGGGCACACCTAGGCGAGCAGTACTTC. V gene TRBV2 combines with J gene TRBJ2-7; a possible D gene is TRBD2 (5 bases). The length of the CDR3 is 15 residues. Looked up from germline, CDR1 is SNHLY and CDR2 is FYNNEI. The V and J ends lost 1 base and 6 bases respectively, with 16 bases between them.

This clonotype was recorded at least ten times. V usage is TRBV20-1 and J usage is TRBJ2-1; 10 nucleotides align to TRBD2. J was trimmed by 8 bases and V by 5 bases; bases with no gene match: 9. Germline-derived CDR1 and CDR2 are DFQATT and SNEGSKA (reference sequence). This CDR3 region has 14 residues. This CDR3 reads CSASSGRGSYEQFF. CDR3 sequence (DNA): TGCAGTGCTTCGAGCGGGAGGGGGTCTTATGAGCAGTTCTTC.

This clonotype was picked up many times. The rearrangement uses TRBV7-9 and TRBJ1-1, with a tentative D call TRBD1 (5 bases). Germline loops: CDR1 SEHNR, CDR2 FQNEAQ (reference sequence). With 2 bases removed from V and 5 bases from J, the gap between germline ends came to 6 bases. The CDR3 is 12 residues long. In DNA form, the CDR3 reads TGTGCCAGCAGCTTATGGGGGACTGAAGCTTTCTTT. The encoded protein is CASSLWGTEAFF.

This clonotype was detected only a few times. This chain connects TRBV29-1 to TRBJ1-1; tentative D call: TRBD1 (5 bases). Trimming removed 5 bases from V and 4 bases from J, with 14 bases in between. This CDR3 comprises 13 residues. Germline V gene lookup returns CDR1 SQVTM and CDR2 ANQGSEA. CDR3 bases: TGCAGCGTTAATGAGATGGGGGGCACTGAAGCTTTCTTT. Protein sequence: CSVNEMGGTEAFF. Supplemented by reference TRBV29-1 and TRBJ1-1, the full variable domain reads SAVISQKPSRDICQRGTSLTIQCQVDSQVTMMFWYRQQPGQSLTLIATANQGSEATYESGFVIDKFPISRPNLTFSTLTVSNMSPEDSSIYLCSVNEMGGTEAFFGQGTRLTVV.

The chain links TRBV10-2 to TRBJ2-4; no definite D call. Germline V gene sequence: CDR1 WSHSY, CDR2 SAAADI. V was trimmed by 3 bases and J by 5 bases, leaving 5 bases between them. The CDR3 is 12 amino acids. CDR3 in amino acids: CASSDSENIQYF. The CDR3 DNA follows: TGCGCCAGCAGTGACAGCGAAAACATTCAGTACTTC.

This clonotype was recorded at least ten times. The V call is TRBV6-6, the J call TRBJ2-6, with a tentative D call TRBD1 (6 bases). CDR3 size: 16 residues. Germline V gene data show CDR1 as MNHNY and CDR2 as SVGAGI (reference sequence). V lost 4 bases and J lost 0, with 10 bases in between. This CDR3 reads CASSWDTISGANVLTF. CDR3 in DNA: TGTGCCAGCAGTTGGGACACAATCTCTGGGGCCAACGTCCTGACTTTC.

This clonotype was recorded at least ten times. V usage is TRBV6-5 and J usage is TRBJ2-3; TRBD1 is a possible D gene (6 bases). Per the germline V gene, CDR1 is MNHEY and CDR2 is SVGAGI. The CDR3 is 15 residues long. The V end lost 2 bases, the J end lost 5 bases, and 14 bases lay between the germline ends. The CDR3 DNA is TGTGCCAGCAGTTACCTACAGGGTCCTCTAGATACGCAGTATTTT. This codes for CASSYLQGPLDTQYF.

This clonotype was seen repeatedly, ten times or more. This CDR3 is CASSFGDNNYGYTF. Written as DNA, the CDR3 is TGTGCCAGCAGCTTTGGGGACAATAACTATGGCTACACCTTC. The V call is TRBV7-9, the J call TRBJ1-2; perhaps TRBD1 as D (6 bases). Per germline, CDR1 SEHNR and CDR2 FQNEAQ (reference sequence). This CDR3 region has 14 residues. Trimming cost V 3 bases and J 1 base, with 9 bases left between them.

This clonotype was detected many times. V usage is TRBV5-5 and J usage is TRBJ1-6; unclear D gene. The CDR3 runs 12 residues. Germline CDR1 SGHKS, CDR2 YYEKEE (reference sequence). Deletions cut 3 bases from V and 7 bases from J, with 5 bases between. The CDR3 region has the DNA TGTGCCAGCAGCTACCGGAATTCACCCCTCCACTTT. Protein: CASSYRNSPLHF.

There are many counts of this clonotype. The chain is built from TRBV7-9 and TRBJ1-1; D not resolved. CDR1 SEHNR and CDR2 FQNEAQ come from the germline V gene (reference sequence). This CDR3 has 15 amino acids. The V gene lost 6 bases and the J gene lost 4 bases, with 18 bases spanning the gap. This CDR3 is CASRPPPRLGTEAFF. CDR3 bases: TGTGCCAGCAGACCACCCCCACGGTTGGGCACTGAAGCTTTCTTT.

This clonotype was observed a few times. The V gene is TRBV28, the J gene TRBJ2-7; no clear D gene. Trimming removed 7 bases at V and 5 bases at J, with 24 bases between. The germline V gene has CDR1 MDHEN and CDR2 SYDVKM. This CDR3 contains 16 residues. DNA for the CDR3: TGTGCCAGCAACCCCTATGACGAGCCTTCGGTGGACGAGCAGTACTTC. Encoded protein: CASNPYDEPSVDEQYF.

This clonotype was seen ten or more times. The chain has TRBV2 and TRBJ1-5; D is uncertain. Trimming cost V 8 bases and J 8 bases, with 7 bases left between them. CDR1 and CDR2 from the germline V gene are SNHLY and FYNNEI. The length of the CDR3 is 10 residues. The CDR3 region is CASGEEPQHF. In DNA, the CDR3 is TGTGCCAGCGGGGAAGAGCCCCAGCATTTT.

This clonotype appeared a few times. V usage is TRBV5-1 and J usage is TRBJ2-3; D gene uncertain. The length of the CDR3 is 14 residues. CDR1 and CDR2 (germline): SGHRS, YFSETQ. Trimming removed 1 base at V and 0 bases at J, with 6 bases between. The CDR3 bases are TGCGCCAGCAGCTTGCGGTCTAGCACAGATACGCAGTATTTT. Translation gives CASSLRSSTDTQYF.

At least ten counts were recorded for this clonotype. The rearrangement uses TRBV7-9 and TRBJ2-1; 11 bases map to TRBD2. Trimming took 4 bases from V and 10 from J; bases not matched to a gene: 12. CDR3 size: 16 residues. The V gene's germline CDR1 is SEHNR and CDR2 FQNEAQ (reference sequence). CDR3 in DNA: TGTGCCAGCAGCTACGGGACCCCGGGACTAGCGGCCGAGCAGTTCTTC. Translated, it gives CASSYGTPGLAAEQFF.

This clonotype was found many times. The gene calls are TRBV20-1 and TRBJ2-5; TRBD2 aligns across 8 bases. CDR3 size: 13 residues. The V gene's germline CDR1 is DFQATT and CDR2 SNEGSKA (reference sequence). V lost 5 bases and J lost 2; bases outside the gene matches: 4. Here the CDR3 DNA reads TGCAGTGCTCCCGGGGGGGATCAAGAGACCCAGTACTTC. Translation gives CSAPGGDQETQYF.

About this clonotype itself: An end of the junction does not agree with germline; a read error may underlie this. The gene calls are TRBV6-1 and TRBJ2-7; D unclear. Germline V gene sequence: CDR1 MNHNS, CDR2 SASEGT. This CDR3 is built from 13 residues. The CDR3 sequence: CASSEESQVFRNF. Here the CDR3 DNA reads TGTGCCAGCAGTGAGGAAAGCCAGGTTTTCAGGAACTTC.

This clonotype was picked up many times. The V gene is TRBV27, the J gene TRBJ1-2; 8 positions agree with TRBD1. CDR3 length equals 13 residues. CDR1 is MNHEY and CDR2 is SMNVEV in the germline V gene (reference sequence). The V segment lost 5 bases and the J segment 7 bases; nucleotides outside the gene matches: 6. CDR3 nucleotides: TGTGCCAGCAGTCTTACAGGGGGAGGTGGCTACACCTTC. Amino acid sequence: CASSLTGGGGYTF.

This rearrangement joins TRBV20-1 to TRBJ1-1; 8 positions match TRBD1. The CDR3 extends over 14 amino acids. CDR1 is DFQATT and CDR2 is SNEGSKA in the germline V gene (reference sequence). V was pared by 6 bases and J by 7 bases, with 13 bases of the junction left unmatched. CDR3 in amino acids: CSARSSGGASEAFF. The CDR3 coding sequence is TGCAGTGCCCGCTCCTCAGGGGGCGCAAGTGAAGCTTTCTTT.

The rearrangement links TRBV7-9 to TRBJ2-7; no firm D call. The CDR3 totals 14 residues. From germline, CDR1 is SEHNR and CDR2 FQNEAQ (reference sequence). Trimming removed 4 bases from V and 0 bases from J, with 10 bases in between. Here the CDR3 reads CASSSRTISYEQYF. Written as DNA, the CDR3 is TGTGCCAGCAGCTCTCGGACGATCTCCTACGAGCAGTACTTC.

V gene TRBV11-2 combines with J gene TRBJ1-6; weak D call: TRBD1 (5 bases). The CDR3 sequence is 17 residues long. Per the germline V gene, CDR1 is SGHAT and CDR2 is FQNNGV. Between the trimmed V and J ends, which lost 3 bases and 4 bases, there was a span of 16 bases. CDR3 sequence (DNA): TGTGCCAGCAGCTTGTCAACAGGTGACCGTTATAATTCACCCCTCCACTTT. It encodes CASSLSTGDRYNSPLHF.

This clonotype was observed at least ten times. The V call is TRBV7-2, the J call TRBJ2-3, with D perhaps matching TRBD2 (5 bases). CDR3 size: 15 residues. Trimming removed 5 bases from V and 4 bases from J, with 16 bases in between. Germline V lookup: CDR1 SGHTA, CDR2 FQGNSA. CDR3 DNA: TGTGCCAGCAGCCGGACCGAGTCGGAGGCAGATACGCAGTATTTT. Its translation: CASSRTESEADTQYF.